Following are 17 T cell receptor beta chains from one sample sequenced in a study. The TRBV12-4/TRBJ1-2 clonotypes were amplified using barcode primers with ligated adaptors. Each CDR3 protein is one row after TCRdb ran MiXCR on the multiplex PCR reads. This table has 410 or so distinct CDR3 sequences, roughly 8.7% appearing once. The sample consisted of tumor-infiltrating naive CD4+ T cells sorted from the breast tumor. Subset: naive CD4+ T cells, CD4+CD45RA+CD25-. These TCRs come from a female donor with breast cancer.

Sample share makes this clonotype medium-sized. The chain couples TRBV12-3 or TRBV12-4 to TRBJ1-2; 8 nucleotides match TRBD1. This CDR3 is 15 amino acids long. The J segment lost 7 bases and the V segment lost 6 bases, leaving 13 bases of the junction unmatched. CDR3 sequence: CASSPKPGTGGGYTF. CDR3 in DNA: TGTGCCAGCAGCCCAAAACCCGGGACAGGAGGTGGCTACACCTTC.

In this sample, this clonotype is large (0.1 to 1%). The CDR3 loop is CASSFGTGDYGYTF. The CDR3 nucleotides read TGTGCCAGCAGTTTTGGGACAGGGGACTATGGCTACACCTTC. The chain joins TRBV12-3 or TRBV12-4 to TRBJ1-2; 10 bases align to TRBD1. The CDR3 totals 14 residues. V was pared by 3 bases and J by 3 bases, with 1 base of the junction left unmatched.

By proportion, this clonotype is medium-sized. The chain links TRBV12-3 or TRBV12-4 to TRBJ1-2; TRBD1 agrees at 9 bases. This CDR3 spans 16 amino acids. Trimming removed 5 bases from V and 3 bases from J; junction bases left unmatched: 10. The CDR3 DNA reads TGTGCCAGCAGTGCGGAACCGGGACAGGGAGACTATGGCTACACCTTC. This codes for CASSAEPGQGDYGYTF.

This clonotype was observed at least ten times. The chain joins TRBV12-3 or TRBV12-4 to TRBJ1-2; perhaps TRBD1 as D (5 bases). The CDR3 sequence is 13 residues long. V lost 5 bases and J 3 bases, leaving 10 bases between the germline ends. CDR3 loop: CASSPGTDYGYTF. The CDR3 nucleotides are TGTGCCAGCAGTCCCGGGACGGACTATGGCTACACCTTC.

Relative to its sample, this clonotype is medium-sized (0.01 to 0.1%). The genes are TRBV12-3 or TRBV12-4 and TRBJ1-2; D perhaps matches TRBD1 (5 bases). This CDR3 region has 13 residues. Trimming took off 9 bases at V and 4 bases at J, with 15 bases between the two ends. Here the CDR3 DNA reads TGTGCCAGTCGCCGAGGGGTGATCTATGGCTACACCTTC. This translates into CASRRGVIYGYTF.

By share of the sample, this clonotype is medium-sized (0.01 to 0.1%). V gene TRBV12-3 or TRBV12-4 combines with J gene TRBJ1-2, with no clear D. CDR3 length equals 13 residues. V was pared by 6 bases and J by 0 bases, with 8 bases between. CDR3: CASRPGSNYGYTF. As DNA, the CDR3 is TGTGCCAGCAGACCGGGATCTAACTATGGCTACACCTTC.

This clonotype is categorized as large (0.1 to 1%). The rearrangement joins TRBV12-3 or TRBV12-4 to TRBJ1-2, with D maybe TRBD1 (5 bases). The CDR3 loop spans 15 amino acids. V shed 4 bases and J shed 4 bases, with 16 bases lying between them. This CDR3 is CASSSSDITTYGYTF. DNA of the CDR3: TGTGCCAGCAGTTCCTCGGACATAACTACCTATGGCTACACCTTC.

In this sample, this clonotype is large. The chain has TRBV12-3 or TRBV12-4 and TRBJ1-2, with TRBD1 matching over 7 bases. The CDR3 is made up of 16 amino acids. V was pared by 5 bases and J by 6 bases, with 15 bases of the junction left unmatched. Here the CDR3 DNA reads TGTGCCAGCAGTCCGGAACAGGGGCTCCGACTGGATGGCTACACCTTC. Its protein product is CASSPEQGLRLDGYTF.

This clonotype is categorized as medium-sized. The V and J genes are TRBV12-3 or TRBV12-4 and TRBJ1-2; D uncertain. The V end lost 5 bases, the J end lost 8 bases, and 18 bases lay between the germline ends. The CDR3 totals 14 residues. The CDR3, as DNA: TGTGCCAGCAGTATCCGGCGGAGTCTGATCGGCTACACCTTC. It encodes CASSIRRSLIGYTF.

The CDR3 bases are TGTGCCAGCAGTAAAGGTTGGGGACAGGGGCTCTCTAACTATGGCTACACCTTC. Encoded protein: CASSKGWGQGLSNYGYTF. The chain joins TRBV12-3 or TRBV12-4 to TRBJ1-2, with 10 bases matching TRBD1. The CDR3 has 18 amino acids. Unmatched junction bases numbered 12, after V lost 5 bases and J lost 0 bases.

This chain joins TRBV12-3 or TRBV12-4 and TRBJ1-2; D remains unclear. This CDR3 spans 12 amino acids. V shed 3 bases and J shed 6 bases, with 8 bases lying between them. The CDR3: CASSFLADGYTF. The CDR3 region has the DNA TGTGCCAGCAGTTTTCTAGCTGATGGCTACACCTTC.

This clonotype counts as large. The V gene is TRBV12-3 or TRBV12-4, the J gene TRBJ1-2, with D perhaps TRBD1 (5 bases). The CDR3 is made up of 15 amino acids. V was clipped by 0 bases and J by 2 bases, with 10 bases between them. The CDR3 region is CASSLAEGRNYGYTF. CDR3 nucleotides: TGTGCCAGCAGTTTAGCGGAGGGACGGAACTATGGCTACACCTTC.

This clonotype was picked up many times. The V and J genes are TRBV12-3 or TRBV12-4 and TRBJ1-2; 7 bases are shared with TRBD1. Unmatched junction bases numbered 7, after V lost 2 bases and J lost 7 bases. The CDR3 has 14 amino acids. CDR3 region: CASSLKGQRGGYTF. Written as DNA, the CDR3 is TGTGCCAGCAGTTTAAAGGGACAGCGTGGTGGCTACACCTTC.

Judged by abundance, this clonotype is large. The gene calls are TRBV12-3 or TRBV12-4 and TRBJ1-2; 7 bases line up with TRBD1. V lost 1 base and J lost 4; bases outside the gene matches: 9. This CDR3 contains 16 residues. The CDR3 sequence: CASSLGLGGTAYGYTF. CDR3 in DNA: TGTGCCAGCAGTTTAGGATTGGGCGGGACAGCCTATGGCTACACCTTC.

By its share, this clonotype is medium-sized (0.01 to 0.1%). The chain employs TRBV12-3 or TRBV12-4 and TRBJ1-2; D call uncertain. Trimming removed 1 base at V and 6 bases at J, with 9 bases between. This CDR3 comprises 13 residues. Written as DNA, the CDR3 is TGTGCCAGCAGTTTAGTCTCTGAAAATGGCTACACCTTC. Translation gives CASSLVSENGYTF.

This clonotype is medium-sized (0.01 to 0.1%) in the sample. The rearrangement uses TRBV12-3 or TRBV12-4 and TRBJ1-2; D may be TRBD1 (6 bases). The CDR3 has 13 amino acids. V lost 5 bases and J 3 bases, leaving 10 bases between the germline ends. Here the CDR3 reads CASSAQGHYGYTF. Here the CDR3 DNA reads TGTGCCAGCAGTGCACAGGGCCACTATGGCTACACCTTC.

This chain uses TRBV12-3 or TRBV12-4 with TRBJ1-2; D uncertain. V was cut by 7 bases and J by 9 bases, with 15 bases left in between. This CDR3 has 12 amino acids. CDR3 in amino acids: CASTPMTRSYTF. The CDR3 nucleotides are TGTGCCAGCACCCCAATGACCAGGAGCTACACCTTC.